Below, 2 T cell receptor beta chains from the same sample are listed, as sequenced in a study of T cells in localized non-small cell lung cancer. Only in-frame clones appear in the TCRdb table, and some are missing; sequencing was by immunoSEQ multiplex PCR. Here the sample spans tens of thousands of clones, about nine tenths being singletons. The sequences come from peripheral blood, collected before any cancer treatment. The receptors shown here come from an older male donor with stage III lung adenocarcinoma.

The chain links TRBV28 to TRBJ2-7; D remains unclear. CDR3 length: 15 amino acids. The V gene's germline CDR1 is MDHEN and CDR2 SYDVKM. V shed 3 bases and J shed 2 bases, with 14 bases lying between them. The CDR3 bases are TGTGCCAGCAGTTTGAATGCCCGCCCCACCTACGAGCAGTACTTC. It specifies CASSLNARPTYEQYF.

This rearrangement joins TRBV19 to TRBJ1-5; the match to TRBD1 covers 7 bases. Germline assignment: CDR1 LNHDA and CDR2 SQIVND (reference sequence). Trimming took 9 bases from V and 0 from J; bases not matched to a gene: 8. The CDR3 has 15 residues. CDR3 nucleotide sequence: TGTGCCAGCGAGAAGGGACAGTATAGCAATCAGCCCCAGCATTTT. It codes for CASEKGQYSNQPQHF.